Shown below are 5 T cell receptor beta chains from a single sample sequenced in a study of tumor-infiltrating lymphocytes in primary liver carcinoma. TCR beta cDNA was prepared out of around 460 ng total RNA by means of a constant-region primer. Three-round nested multiplex PCR performed with slightly modified ARM-PCR produced the TCR beta libraries. TRBV1-TRBV30 forward and Cbeta reverse primers drove the first two roughly 10-cycle rounds. In TCRdb, the multiplex PCR reads were re-called with MiXCR into one record per CDR3 protein. The table shows hundreds of thousands of distinct CDR3 sequences, with almost 60% occurring only once. Germline DNA was extracted too, while blood RNA derived from unsorted whole blood. The sample comprised peripheral blood. The source of these receptors is a woman in her twenties or thirties with primary liver carcinoma and hepatitis B virus infection.

J is TRBJ2-2 and V is TRBV12-3 or TRBV12-4; D is unclear. V lost 0 bases, J lost 7 bases, and 12 bases lay in between. The length of the CDR3 is 15 residues. CDR3 residues: CASSLALWGIGELFF. Written as DNA, the CDR3 is TGTGCCAGCAGTTTAGCGCTATGGGGAATCGGGGAGCTGTTTTTT.

This clonotype was picked up many times. The DNA for the CDR3 is TGTGCCAGCAGCCAAAGCGGAAGCGGGGGTAATACGCAGTATTTT. Translating it yields CASSQSGSGGNTQYF. The gene calls are TRBV11-2 and TRBJ2-3; 8 nucleotides match TRBD2. This CDR3 is built from 15 residues. Trimming at V came to 5 bases and at J to 7 bases, leaving 11 bases not matched to a gene. Per the germline V gene, CDR1 is SGHAT and CDR2 is FQNNGV.

Comments on this clonotype: A read error may account for a junction end that differs from germline. The genes are TRBV11-2 and TRBJ2-1; D remains ambiguous. The CDR3 is 14 residues long. CDR1 SGHAT and CDR2 FQNNGV come from the germline V gene. The CDR3 DNA reads TGTGCCGGCAGCTTAGGCGGCCCCCACAATGAGCAGTTCTTC. It specifies CAGSLGGPHNEQFF.

The table lists this clonotype with a few counts. This rearrangement joins TRBV7-9 to TRBJ1-1; D uncertain. CDR1 and CDR2 from the germline V gene are SEHNR and FQNEAQ (reference sequence). V gave up 0 bases and J gave up 4 bases, with 15 bases separating them. The CDR3 loop spans 16 amino acids. DNA for the CDR3: TGTGCCAGCAGCTTAGCGCGGTACCCATGGGGCACTGAAGCTTTCTTT. Its translation is CASSLARYPWGTEAFF.

This clonotype has only one observation. A much bigger clone sits one base away, suggesting this may be a read error. This chain links TRBV6-2 or TRBV6-3 with TRBJ2-1; TRBD2 might be the D (6 bases). V was shortened by 4 bases and J by 5 bases, with 12 bases between the two germline ends. Germline V CDR1 and CDR2: MNHEY, SVGEGT. The CDR3 consists of 14 residues. CDR3 region: CASSSSGAHNEQFF. The CDR3 nucleotides read TGTGCCAGCAGTTCCTCGGGAGCCCACAATGAGCAGTTCTTC.